The 15 T cell receptor beta chains in this list originate from one sample, sequenced in a study of cytomegalovirus exposure and HLA in healthy donors. The PCR made use of 60 Vbeta and 13 Jbeta primers. TCRdb's copy holds only in-frame clones and misses some; the assay was immunoSEQ multiplex PCR. The sample lists around 200,000 clones, 65% to 90% seen once, with over 2% in the top ten. The sequencing sample was made of PBMCs. These receptors originate from a woman aged 45 to 65 in good health and CMV-seronegative.

V gene TRBV4-1 combines with J gene TRBJ1-2; D not resolved. The CDR3 sequence is 17 residues long. Germline CDR1 MGHRA, CDR2 YSYEKL. Trimming removed 3 bases at V and 5 bases at J, with 22 bases between. In nucleotides, the CDR3 is TGCGCCAGCAGCCAGGGCCGAACCAAGAGACGGCAGTATGGCTACACCTTC. Its translation is CASSQGRTKRRQYGYTF.

The chain has TRBV19 and TRBJ1-1, with D maybe TRBD1 (6 bases). This CDR3 region has 13 residues. CDR1 LNHDA and CDR2 SQIVND come from the germline V gene (reference sequence). V lost 5 bases and J 7 bases, leaving 14 bases between the germline ends. This CDR3 is CASSEQGSGEAFF. CDR3 coding DNA: TGTGCCAGTAGTGAACAGGGCTCTGGTGAAGCTTTCTTT.

The V call is TRBV28, the J call TRBJ2-5, with a tentative D call TRBD2 (6 bases). Per the germline V gene, CDR1 is MDHEN and CDR2 is SYDVKM. This CDR3 is built from 12 residues. V dropped 2 bases and J dropped 9 bases, with 10 bases sitting between them. The CDR3 region is CASSLGRRAQYF. CDR3 in DNA: TGTGCCAGCAGTTTAGGGCGGAGGGCCCAGTACTTC.

The chain links TRBV7-2 to TRBJ1-3, with no clear D. The CDR3 spans 15 residues. Trimming removed 5 bases from V and 0 bases from J, with 11 bases in between. Germline V lookup: CDR1 SGHTA, CDR2 FQGNSA. The CDR3 reads CASSPAGGSGNTIYF. The CDR3 region has the DNA TGTGCCAGCAGCCCCGCGGGCGGCTCTGGAAACACCATATATTTT.

V gene TRBV25-1 combines with J gene TRBJ2-5, with D uncertain. Germline V gives CDR1 MGHDK, CDR2 SYGVNS. V dropped 6 bases and J dropped 1 base, with 12 bases sitting between them. The CDR3 contains 14 residues. The CDR3 bases are TGTGCCAGCAGAACCACTTCCATCCAAGAGACCCAGTACTTC. Translating it yields CASRTTSIQETQYF.

The genes are TRBV28 and TRBJ2-1, with 7 bases matching TRBD2. The V gene end was trimmed by 4 bases and the J gene end by 3 bases; junction bases not matched to a gene: 3. The germline V gene has CDR1 MDHEN and CDR2 SYDVKM. This CDR3 region has 14 residues. CDR3 loop: CASSYAGDYNEQFF. In DNA, the CDR3 is TGTGCCAGCAGTTACGCGGGAGACTACAATGAGCAGTTCTTC.

The table lists this clone with a count of one. The chain uses TRBV6-1 and TRBJ1-5, with 8 bases identical to TRBD1. The germline V gene encodes CDR1 MNHNS and CDR2 SASEGT. V dropped 6 bases and J dropped 4; count of bases not matched to a gene: 5. The CDR3 runs 14 residues. The CDR3 protein is CASRLGTGNQPQHF. In DNA, the CDR3 is TGTGCCAGCAGATTAGGGACAGGTAATCAGCCCCAGCATTTT.

The CDR3 bases are TGCGCCAGCAGCCGCCGGGAAACCGGAGCAACTAATGAAAAACTGTTTTTT. Translated, it gives CASSRRETGATNEKLFF. The chain uses TRBV4-1 and TRBJ1-4; D unresolved. The CDR3 has 17 amino acids. The V end was cut by 4 bases, the J end by 0 bases, with 15 bases between. CDR1 and CDR2 from the germline V gene are MGHRA and YSYEKL.

V usage is TRBV6-1 and J usage is TRBJ1-2, with 9 bases aligning to TRBD1. Germline loops: CDR1 MNHNS, CDR2 SASEGT. Trimming cost V 2 bases and J 8 bases; bases outside gene matches: 6. The length of the CDR3 is 14 residues. DNA for the CDR3: TGTGCCAGCAGTGAAAGAGGGACAGGGAAAGGCTACACCTTC. Its translation: CASSERGTGKGYTF.

The chain has TRBV19 and TRBJ1-1, with D unclear. V lost 4 bases and J lost 1, with 13 bases in between. This CDR3 has 15 residues. The germline CDR1 and CDR2 sequences are LNHDA and SQIVND (reference sequence). The CDR3 DNA reads as TGTGCCAGTAGTAAGGCCCAGGCCGCGAACACTGAAGCTTTCTTT. It codes for CASSKAQAANTEAFF.

The chain links TRBV30 to TRBJ2-3; no clear D. CDR1 is GTSNPN and CDR2 is SVGIG in the germline V gene (reference sequence). Trimming removed 1 base at V and 11 bases at J, with 10 bases between. The CDR3 runs to 11 residues. CDR3 nucleotides: TGTGCCTGGAGTGAAAGCCCCCGGCAGTATTTT. It encodes CAWSESPRQYF.

The chain combines TRBV7-2 with TRBJ2-3, with 10 bases fitting TRBD2. Per germline, CDR1 SGHTA and CDR2 FQGNSA. V dropped 6 bases and J dropped 6; count of bases not matched to a gene: 9. The CDR3 length is 15 residues. Here the CDR3 DNA reads TGTGCCAGCAGTCCAAAGCGGGAGGGCCCTGATACGCAGTATTTT. Translating gives CASSPKREGPDTQYF.

The rearrangement joins TRBV28 to TRBJ1-1, with 9 bases lining up with TRBD1. Looked up from germline, CDR1 is MDHEN and CDR2 is SYDVKM. V lost 2 bases, J lost 1 base, and 8 bases stayed unmatched. The CDR3 runs 17 residues. CDR3 sequence (DNA): TGTGCCAGCAGTTTAATTGTACAGGGGGCCCCGAACACTGAAGCTTTCTTT. The encoded protein is CASSLIVQGAPNTEAFF.

This chain connects TRBV27 to TRBJ1-5, with TRBD1 matching 9 bases. CDR3 length equals 17 residues. The V segment lost 8 bases and the J segment 10 bases; nucleotides outside the gene matches: 21. Germline assignment: CDR1 MNHEY and CDR2 SMNVEV (reference sequence). This CDR3 is CASGDRAVEQPFHPQHF. In DNA, the CDR3 is TGTGCCAGCGGGGACAGGGCGGTGGAGCAGCCATTTCACCCCCAGCATTTT.

The chain employs TRBV6-1 and TRBJ2-3; weak D call: TRBD1 (6 bases). There are 15 residues in the CDR3. CDR1 is MNHNS and CDR2 is SASEGT in the germline V gene. Between the trimmed V and J ends, which lost 7 bases and 0 bases, there was a span of 14 bases. The CDR3 region is CASTFRGSSTDTQYF. The DNA of the CDR3 is TGTGCCAGCACGTTCAGGGGATCTAGCACAGATACGCAGTATTTT.